This T cell receptor beta chain is from a study of T cells in Graves' hyperthyroidism and ophthalmopathy. Germline CDR1 reads SGHTS; CDR2 reads YDEGEE. The CDR3 is 15 residues long. Trimming took off 2 bases at V and 2 bases at J, with 14 bases between the two ends. Whole-study findings and limits: Most clonotypes expanded in thyroid above 0.001 were likewise present in blood.

RNA transcripts were the template for amplifying TCR beta CDR3 regions. The HTBI set primed first-round TCR CDR3 RT-PCR. TCRdb independently ran MiXCR on the multiplex PCR reads; one entry per CDR3 protein. The sample has 750,000 to 950,000 distinct CDR3 sequences; over 35% are singletons. This clonotype was seen only once. The antigen remains undetermined. Over 18 months, lack of ophthalmopathy progression marked Graves' hyperthyroidism as stable. The receptor was isolated from a young man with Graves' hyperthyroidism. Sequenced sample: blood. The V call is TRBV5-8, the J call TRBJ2-7; no reliable D call. The CDR3 nucleotides are TGTGCCAGCAGCTTACGAGGTGGGCGTACCTACGAGCAGTACTTC. It codes for CASSLRGGRTYEQYF.